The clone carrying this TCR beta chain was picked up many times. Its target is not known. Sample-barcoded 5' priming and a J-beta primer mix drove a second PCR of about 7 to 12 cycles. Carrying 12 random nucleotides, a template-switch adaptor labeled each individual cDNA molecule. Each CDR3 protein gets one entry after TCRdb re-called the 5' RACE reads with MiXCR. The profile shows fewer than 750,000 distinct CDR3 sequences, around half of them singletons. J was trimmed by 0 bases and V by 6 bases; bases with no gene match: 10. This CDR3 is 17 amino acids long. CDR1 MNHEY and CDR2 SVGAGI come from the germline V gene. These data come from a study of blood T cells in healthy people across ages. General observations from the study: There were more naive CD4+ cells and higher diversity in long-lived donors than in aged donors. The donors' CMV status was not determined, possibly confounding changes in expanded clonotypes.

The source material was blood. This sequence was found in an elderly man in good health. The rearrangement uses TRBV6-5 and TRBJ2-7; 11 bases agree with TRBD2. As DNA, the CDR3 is TGTGCCAGCAGACCTCTGGGACTAGCGGAATCCTCCTACGAGCAGTACTTC. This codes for CASRPLGLAESSYEQYF.